This T cell receptor beta chain was found in a study of blood T cell repertoires in COVID-19. Germline loops: CDR1 SGHTS, CDR2 YDEGEE. Trimming cost V 4 bases and J 7 bases; bases outside gene matches: 6. The CDR3 length is 13 residues. This clone was detected only once. Sequenced by immunoSEQ multiplex PCR; TCRdb stores in-frame clones only, minus some. This sample has just under 350,000 clones, with approximately 87% found just once. The sample was peripheral blood. The clonotype originates from a woman in her forties or fifties with COVID-19, enrolled during active disease. V is TRBV5-8 and J is TRBJ2-5, with 8 bases aligning to TRBD2. This chain's CDR3 is CASSPTSGGTQYF. Written as DNA, the CDR3 is TGTGCCAGCAGCCCAACTAGCGGAGGGACCCAGTACTTC.